This is a list of T cell receptor beta chains from one sample in a study of cytomegalovirus exposure and HLA in healthy donors. Clones were read by immunoSEQ multiplex PCR, and TCRdb kept only the in-frame ones, dropping some. This sample carries 95,000 to 100,000 clones, about 80% of them seen once, and the ten largest clones take around 4.4%. The sample was PBMCs. Receptors were obtained from a man in his forties in good health and CMV-seronegative. CDR3s include the opening cysteine and the closing phenylalanine or tryptophan. The D gene is left open where the match is weak. Size is omitted from some rows. Given values are once, few, many or a class for expanded clones.

TRBV29-1	NA	NA	TRBJ2-1	CSVERQGYNEQFF	TGCAGCGTTGAAAGGCAGGGCTACAATGAGCAGTTCTTC
TRBV7-2	NA	TRBD1	TRBJ1-2	CASSSRGGNWGQGADGYTF	TGTGCCAGCAGCTCAAGGGGGGGGAATTGGGGACAGGGGGCTGATGGCTACACCTTC
TRBV7-2	NA	NA	TRBJ2-3	CASSSFHSSDTQYF	TGTGCCAGCAGCTCCTTTCATAGCTCAGATACGCAGTATTTT
TRBV10-1	NA	TRBD2	TRBJ2-7	CASSDPGLGAYEQYF	TGCGCCAGCAGTGACCCTGGACTAGGGGCCTACGAGCAGTACTTC
TRBV7-9	NA	TRBD1	TRBJ1-1	CASSSGTVRAAFF	TGTGCCAGCAGCTCTGGGACAGTCAGAGCGGCTTTCTTT
TRBV4-3	NA	TRBD2	TRBJ2-1	CASSQGGGGGAGSEQFF	TGCGCCAGCAGCCAGGGTGGTGGCGGGGGGGCGGGGAGTGAGCAGTTCTTC
TRBV4-3	NA	TRBD1	TRBJ1-6	CASSQEHRGNSPLHF	TGCGCCAGCAGCCAAGAGCACAGGGGTAATTCACCCCTCCACTTT
TRBV18	once	NA	TRBJ2-2	CASSPWTDTGELFF	TGTGCCAGCTCACCATGGACAGACACCGGGGAGCTGTTTTTT
TRBV18	few	TRBD1	TRBJ2-2	CASSPLTGSNTGELFF	TGTGCCAGCTCACCCCTGACAGGGTCGAACACCGGGGAGCTGTTTTTT
TRBV25-1	NA	NA	TRBJ2-7	CASSVWTFLYEQYF	TGTGCCAGCAGTGTCTGGACATTTTTATACGAGCAGTACTTC
TRBV4-1	NA	NA	TRBJ2-4	CASSQGLPRVAKNIQYF	TGCGCCAGCAGCCAAGGACTACCCCGTGTAGCCAAAAACATTCAGTACTTC
TRBV6-5	NA	NA	TRBJ2-3	CATQRQAGTDTQYF	TGTGCCACCCAGAGACAGGCCGGCACAGATACGCAGTATTTT
TRBV15	NA	NA	TRBJ2-5	CATSRNPGTIIETQYF	TGTGCCACCAGCAGAAACCCCGGGACAATAATCGAGACCCAGTACTTC
TRBV11-2	NA	NA	TRBJ2-5	CASSLGDQETQYF	TGTGCCAGCAGCTTGGGAGACCAAGAGACCCAGTACTTC
TRBV5-1	once	TRBD2	TRBJ2-1	CASSSGLVPTNEQFF	TGCGCCAGCAGCTCAGGACTAGTACCCACCAATGAGCAGTTCTTC
TRBV5-4	NA	NA	TRBJ1-5	CASSLGEGFNQPQHF	TGTGCCAGCAGCTTGGGTGAGGGTTTCAATCAGCCCCAGCATTTT
TRBV4-1	NA	NA	TRBJ2-7	CASSPDSYEQYF	TGCGCCAGCAGCCCTGACAGCTACGAGCAGTACTTC